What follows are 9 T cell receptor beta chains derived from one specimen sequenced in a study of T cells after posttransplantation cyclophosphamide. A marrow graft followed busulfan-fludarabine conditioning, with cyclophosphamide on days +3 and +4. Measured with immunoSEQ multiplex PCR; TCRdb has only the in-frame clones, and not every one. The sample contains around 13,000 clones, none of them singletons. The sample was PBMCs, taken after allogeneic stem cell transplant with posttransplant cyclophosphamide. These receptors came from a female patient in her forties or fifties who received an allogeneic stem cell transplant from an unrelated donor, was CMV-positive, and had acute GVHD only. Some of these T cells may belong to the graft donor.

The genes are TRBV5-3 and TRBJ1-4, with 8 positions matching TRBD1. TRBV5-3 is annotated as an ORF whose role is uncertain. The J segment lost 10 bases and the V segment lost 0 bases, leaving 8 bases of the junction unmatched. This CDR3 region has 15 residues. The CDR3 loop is CARSLGTGLVPKLFF. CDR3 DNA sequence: TGTGCCAGAAGCTTGGGGACAGGGCTTGTCCCAAAACTGTTTTTT.

CDR3 sequence reads: CASSHFKRDYRSTDTQYF. In DNA, the CDR3 is TGTGCCAGCAGCCACTTCAAACGGGACTATCGAAGCACAGATACGCAGTATTTT. The rearrangement links TRBV11-1 to TRBJ2-3, with 7 bases fitting TRBD2. Germline V gene sequence: CDR1 SGHAT, CDR2 FQDESV (reference sequence). This CDR3 is 18 amino acids long. After removal of 5 bases from V and 0 bases from J, the junction contained 14 bases not matched to a gene.

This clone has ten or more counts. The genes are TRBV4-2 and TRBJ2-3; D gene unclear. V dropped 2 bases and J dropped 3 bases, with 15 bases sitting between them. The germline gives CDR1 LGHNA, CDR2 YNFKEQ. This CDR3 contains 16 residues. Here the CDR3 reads CASSQNGGALTDTQYF. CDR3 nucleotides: TGTGCCAGCAGCCAAAACGGCGGCGCCTTGACAGATACGCAGTATTTT.

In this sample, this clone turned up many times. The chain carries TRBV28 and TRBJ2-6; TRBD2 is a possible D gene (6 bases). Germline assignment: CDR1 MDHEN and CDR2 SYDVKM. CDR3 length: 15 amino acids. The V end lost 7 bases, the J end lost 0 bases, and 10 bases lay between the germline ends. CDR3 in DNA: TGTGCCAGCACCCCGGGGGTCTCTGGGGCCAACGTCCTGACTTTC. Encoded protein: CASTPGVSGANVLTF.

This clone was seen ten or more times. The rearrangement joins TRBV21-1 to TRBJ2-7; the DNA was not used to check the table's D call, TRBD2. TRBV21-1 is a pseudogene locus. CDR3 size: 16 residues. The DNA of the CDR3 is TGTGCCAGCAGCAATGGGGGGGAAGGCAGCTCCTACGAGCAGTACTTC. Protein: CASSNGGEGSSYEQYF.

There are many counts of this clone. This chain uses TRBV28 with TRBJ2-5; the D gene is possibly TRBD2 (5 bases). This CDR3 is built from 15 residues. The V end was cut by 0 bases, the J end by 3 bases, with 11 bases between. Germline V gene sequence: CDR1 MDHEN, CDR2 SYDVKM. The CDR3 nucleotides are TGTGCCAGCAGTTTATGGGGGAGTGGAGAAGAGACCCAGTACTTC. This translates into CASSLWGSGEETQYF. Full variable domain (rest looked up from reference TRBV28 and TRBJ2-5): DVKVTQSSRYLVKRTGEKVFLECVQDMDHENMFWYRQDPGLGLRLIYFSYDVKMKEKGDIPEGYSVSREKKERFSLILESASTNQTSMYLCASSLWGSGEETQYFGPGTRLLVL.

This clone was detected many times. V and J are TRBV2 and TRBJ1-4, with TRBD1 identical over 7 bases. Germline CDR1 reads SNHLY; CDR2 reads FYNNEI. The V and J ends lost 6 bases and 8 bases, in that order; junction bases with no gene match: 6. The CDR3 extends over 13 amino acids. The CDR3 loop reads CASRGRRGEKLFF. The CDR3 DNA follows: TGTGCCAGCAGGGGCCGCAGGGGGGAAAAACTGTTTTTT.

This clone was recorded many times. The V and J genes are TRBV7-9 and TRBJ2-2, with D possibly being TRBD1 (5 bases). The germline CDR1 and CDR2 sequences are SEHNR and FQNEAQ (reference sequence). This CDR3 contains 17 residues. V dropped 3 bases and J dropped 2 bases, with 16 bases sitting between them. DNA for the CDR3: TGTGCCAGCAGCTTCCCTAGGGGTAGGGCCAACACCGGGGAGCTGTTTTTT. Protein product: CASSFPRGRANTGELFF.

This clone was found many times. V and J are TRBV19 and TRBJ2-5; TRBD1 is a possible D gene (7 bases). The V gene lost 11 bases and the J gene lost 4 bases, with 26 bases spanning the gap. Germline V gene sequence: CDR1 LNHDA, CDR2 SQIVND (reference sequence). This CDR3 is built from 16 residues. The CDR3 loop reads CASRDSSWGGGETQYF. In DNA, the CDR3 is TGTGCCTCAAGGGACAGTTCTTGGGGAGGCGGAGAGACCCAGTACTTC.